The 27 T cell receptor beta chains listed next were all sequenced from one sample in a study of shared clonotypes between healthy human individuals (dated by TCRdb to about 2020). Preparation of the library involved the immunoSEQ multiplex PCR assay. Imported from immuneACCESS, the table was reduced by TCRdb to in-frame sequences with V and J called. These copies leave out some clones; in studies compared against another copy, an unresolved V gene accounts for under half, and the cause of the remainder is not known. Present in this sample are fewer than 400,000 clones, around 72% of which were seen just once. The top ten constitute around 10% of the sample. The sequenced sample consisted of memory CD4+ T cells sorted from blood. Read against the paper, the sample's cell subset or site label means: CD45RA-negative fraction. The receptor source for this set is a man aged 25-45 years in good health.

In its sample, this clone was seen a few times. This chain links TRBV6-5 with TRBJ2-3; 9 bases align to TRBD1. Germline loops: CDR1 MNHEY, CDR2 SVGAGI. This CDR3 spans 15 amino acids. Trimming cost V 9 bases and J 6 bases; bases outside gene matches: 13. CDR3 in amino acids: CASHGWGQGSDTQYF. The CDR3 DNA reads as TGTGCCAGTCATGGTTGGGGACAGGGTTCCGATACGCAGTATTTT.

This clone has a single count. The chain recombines TRBV7-2 with TRBJ1-1; D not certain. Germline CDR1 and CDR2: SGHTA and FQGNSA. Between the trimmed V and J ends, which lost 4 bases and 10 bases, there was a span of 16 bases. This CDR3 has 13 residues. The CDR3 here is CASSSMGFGGAFF. The CDR3 coding sequence is TGTGCCAGCAGCTCCATGGGGTTCGGAGGAGCTTTCTTT.

There are a few counts of this clone. The chain recombines TRBV10-3 with TRBJ2-3; no clear D gene. The CDR3 consists of 14 residues. Trimming removed 2 bases from V and 2 bases from J, with 8 bases in between. CDR1 is ENHRY, CDR2 SYGVKD, per germline. Here the CDR3 DNA reads TGTGCCATCAGTGAGGGCAGGTTCACAGATACGCAGTATTTT. Protein sequence: CAISEGRFTDTQYF.

CDR3 sequence (DNA): TGTGCCAGCAGCTCCACAGATTACTACGAGCAGTACTTC. Protein sequence: CASSSTDYYEQYF. V and J are TRBV27 and TRBJ2-7; D uncertain. Deletions cut 6 bases from V and 3 bases from J, with 12 bases between. Germline V gene lookup returns CDR1 MNHEY and CDR2 SMNVEV (reference sequence). The CDR3 runs 13 residues.

The chain couples TRBV10-3 to TRBJ2-2; 10 bases are a match to TRBD2. The junction had 5 bases not matched to a gene; V was cut back by 6 bases and J by 1 base. The germline V gene encodes CDR1 ENHRY and CDR2 SYGVKD. This CDR3 contains 16 residues. CDR3 protein: CAIRGRTSGNTGELFF. CDR3 DNA: TGTGCCATCAGGGGTCGGACTAGCGGGAACACCGGGGAGCTGTTTTTT.

The chain joins TRBV10-3 to TRBJ2-1; a possible D gene is TRBD2 (7 bases). The V and J ends lost 11 bases and 9 bases respectively, with 26 bases between them. There are 15 residues in the CDR3. Germline-derived CDR1 and CDR2 are ENHRY and SYGVKD. CDR3 sequence (DNA): TGTGCCTCCCAACTAGGGGGTAAGGGGGAGGGTGAGCAGTTCTTC. Its translation: CASQLGGKGEGEQFF.

The genes are TRBV19 and TRBJ1-5; the D gene is possibly TRBD1 (6 bases). Germline V lookup: CDR1 LNHDA, CDR2 SQIVND (reference sequence). V lost 5 bases to trimming and J lost 0 bases, with 11 bases between them. The length of the CDR3 is 15 residues. CDR3 nucleotides: TGTGCCAGTAGTTCCACGGACAGTAGCAATCAGCCCCAGCATTTT. Encoded protein: CASSSTDSSNQPQHF.

This chain joins TRBV11-2 and TRBJ2-4, with TRBD1 identical over 7 bases. The trim removed 3 bases at V and 4 bases at J, leaving 3 bases unmatched. Germline loops: CDR1 SGHAT, CDR2 FQNNGV. This CDR3 region has 14 residues. The CDR3 DNA reads TGTGCCAGCAGCTTTATGGGACAGAAAAACATTCAGTACTTC. Protein product: CASSFMGQKNIQYF. The whole variable domain, remainder taken from reference TRBV11-2 and TRBJ2-4, is EAGVAQSPRYKIIEKRQSVAFWCNPISGHATLYWYQQILGQGPKLLIQFQNNGVVDDSQLPKDRFSAERLKGVDSTLKIQPAKLEDSAVYLCASSFMGQKNIQYFGAGTRLSVL.

This chain joins TRBV6-1 and TRBJ1-5; D not resolved. CDR1 and CDR2 from the germline V gene are MNHNS and SASEGT. The V end lost 6 bases, the J end lost 0 bases, and 9 bases lay between the germline ends. This CDR3 has 14 residues. Here the CDR3 reads CASRAVYSNQPQHF. In DNA, the CDR3 is TGTGCCAGCAGGGCGGTCTATAGCAATCAGCCCCAGCATTTT.

The chain is built from TRBV9 and TRBJ2-2; 7 bases match TRBD2. The CDR3 extends over 14 amino acids. Germline V gene data show CDR1 as SGDLS and CDR2 as YYNGEE. V gave up 6 bases and J gave up 4 bases; unmatched junction bases: 6. CDR3 amino acids: CASKMGRGTGELFF. The CDR3 DNA follows: TGTGCCAGCAAAATGGGGAGGGGCACCGGGGAGCTGTTTTTT.

The chain links TRBV2 to TRBJ2-2, with D possibly being TRBD1 or TRBD2 (5 bases each). Looked up from germline, CDR1 is SNHLY and CDR2 is FYNNEI. Deletions cut 8 bases from V and 0 bases from J, with 10 bases between. The CDR3 runs 14 residues. CDR3 region: CASGDPTNTGELFF. The CDR3 nucleotides are TGTGCCAGCGGGGACCCGACGAACACCGGGGAGCTGTTTTTT.

This clone was recorded once. Being one base from a much bigger clone, this may be a read error. The rearrangement links TRBV19 to TRBJ1-2; no firm D call. Germline CDR1 is LNHDA and CDR2 is SQIVND (reference sequence). CDR3 length equals 14 residues. CDR3 in amino acids: CANSGQSLEYGYTF. DNA of the CDR3: TGTGCCAATAGTGGGCAGTCTCTCGAATATGGCTACACCTTC.

The chain combines TRBV7-8 with TRBJ2-3; TRBD2 agrees at 7 bases. The J segment lost 4 bases and the V segment lost 11 bases, leaving 9 bases of the junction unmatched. The CDR3 runs 13 residues. In germline, CDR1 is SGHVS, CDR2 FQNEAQ. Written as DNA, the CDR3 is TGTGCCGCGGGCGGGAGTATGGCAGATACGCAGTATTTT. This encodes CAAGGSMADTQYF. Full variable domain (missing parts from reference TRBV7-8 and TRBJ2-3): GAGVSQSPRYKVAKRGQDVALRCDPISGHVSLFWYQQALGQGPEFLTYFQNEAQLDKSGLPSDRFFAERPEGSVSTLKIQRTQQEDSAVYLCAAGGSMADTQYFGPGTRLTVL.

The CDR3 protein is CAISESLAVTYEQYF. The DNA of the CDR3 is TGTGCCATCAGTGAGTCGCTAGCGGTAACCTACGAGCAGTACTTC. This chain links TRBV10-3 with TRBJ2-7; TRBD2 matches at 7 bases. Germline values: CDR1 ENHRY, CDR2 SYGVKD. Unmatched junction bases numbered 4, after V lost 0 bases and J lost 2 bases. This CDR3 region has 15 residues.

This clone has a count of ten or more. The sample has other DNA sequences that encode this CDR3 too. J is TRBJ2-2 and V is TRBV28, with D perhaps matching TRBD1 (5 bases). This CDR3 contains 15 residues. V gave up 3 bases and J gave up 1 base, with 9 bases separating them. CDR1 MDHEN and CDR2 SYDVKM come from the germline V gene. The CDR3 loop reads CASSLWGGNTGELFF. CDR3 in DNA: TGTGCCAGCAGTTTGTGGGGCGGGAACACCGGGGAGCTGTTTTTT.

This clone was observed at least ten times. The chain joins TRBV18 to TRBJ2-5; D perhaps matches TRBD2 (5 bases). Trimming took 2 bases from V and 2 from J, leaving 18 bases between them. The CDR3 runs 17 residues. The germline gives CDR1 KGHSH, CDR2 LQKENI. The CDR3 nucleotides are TGTGCCAGCTCACCAGGCGTCCTAGCCGGGATACAAGAGACCCAGTACTTC. This codes for CASSPGVLAGIQETQYF.

This sequence joins TRBV6-6 and TRBJ2-5, with 9 bases identical to TRBD1. The CDR3 spans 14 residues. Germline V lookup: CDR1 MNHNY, CDR2 SVGAGI (reference sequence). Losses at the gene ends were 5 bases for V and 5 bases for J; bases not matched to a gene: 6. As DNA, the CDR3 is TGTGCCAGCAGTCCACACAGGGGGCTGGAGACCCAGTACTTC. This translates into CASSPHRGLETQYF.

The rearrangement joins TRBV5-1 to TRBJ2-7; TRBD1 matches at 9 bases. Germline CDR1 is SGHRS and CDR2 is YFSETQ. The CDR3 is 17 residues long. The V gene end was trimmed by 0 bases and the J gene end by 3 bases; junction bases not matched to a gene: 10. CDR3 sequence: CASSLDFTGTGYYEQYF. DNA of the CDR3: TGCGCCAGCAGCTTGGATTTTACCGGGACAGGGTACTACGAGCAGTACTTC. The full variable domain, its missing parts supplied by reference TRBV5-1 and TRBJ2-7, is KAGVTQTPRYLIKTRGQQVTLSCSPISGHRSVSWYQQTPGQGLQFLFEYFSETQRNKGNFPGRFSGRQFSNSRSEMNVSTLELGDSALYLCASSLDFTGTGYYEQYFGPGTRLTVT.

V is TRBV28 and J is TRBJ1-1, with TRBD1 identical over 8 bases. Trimming at V came to 1 base and at J to 10 bases, leaving 5 bases not matched to a gene. The CDR3 is 13 residues long. CDR1 is MDHEN and CDR2 is SYDVKM in the germline V gene. CDR3 residues: CASSLSGGALAFF. The DNA for the CDR3 is TGTGCCAGCAGTTTATCAGGGGGCGCACTAGCTTTCTTT.

J is TRBJ2-1 and V is TRBV27; TRBD2 is a possible D gene (7 bases). CDR3 size: 15 residues. Germline CDR1 MNHEY, CDR2 SMNVEV (reference sequence). V was trimmed by 8 bases and J by 7 bases, leaving 21 bases between them. The CDR3 region has the DNA TGTGCCAGCTGGGGGCCGGGACTACCCCTTAATGAGCAGTTCTTC. Its protein is CASWGPGLPLNEQFF.

V and J are TRBV6-5 and TRBJ1-1; D is unclear. V was clipped by 1 base and J by 12 bases, with 12 bases between them. Germline CDR1 MNHEY, CDR2 SVGAGI. There are 12 residues in the CDR3. The CDR3 region has the DNA TGTGCCAGCAGTTACTTCTCTGGTCCTTCTTTCTTT. It encodes CASSYFSGPSFF.

The chain joins TRBV6-6 to TRBJ2-1, with 12 bases lining up with TRBD2. Germline trimming cut 5 bases from V and 15 bases from J; bases unmatched to any gene: 14. Germline V gene data show CDR1 as MNHNY and CDR2 as SVGAGI (reference sequence). The CDR3 has 15 residues. The CDR3 nucleotides are TGTGCCAGCAGTACCGACGGGACTAGCGGGTTGTGGGGGTTCTTC. This translates into CASSTDGTSGLWGFF.

This clone was seen only a few times. V and J are TRBV18 and TRBJ2-1; 7 bases match TRBD2. The CDR3 has 16 residues. Germline values: CDR1 KGHSH, CDR2 LQKENI. V shed 3 bases, J shed 4 bases, and the junction held 9 bases outside the gene matches. The CDR3 loop is CASSPKAGTTYNEQFF. CDR3 sequence (DNA): TGTGCCAGCTCACCCAAAGCCGGGACTACTTACAATGAGCAGTTCTTC.

The chain employs TRBV9 and TRBJ2-7; TRBD2 aligns across 10 bases. Germline V gene sequence: CDR1 SGDLS, CDR2 YYNGEE. CDR3 length: 17 residues. J was trimmed by 6 bases and V by 4 bases; bases with no gene match: 16. The DNA of the CDR3 is TGTGCCAGCAGCCCCGAGAGCTCCGGGACTAGCGACAGCGAGCAGTACTTC. Its protein is CASSPESSGTSDSEQYF.

This clone showed up just a few times. The genes are TRBV5-4 and TRBJ1-3; D is possibly TRBD1 (6 bases). Trimming left V 5 bases short and J 4 bases short, with 22 bases between. The CDR3 is 17 amino acids. Germline assignment: CDR1 SGHNT and CDR2 YYREEE (reference sequence). The CDR3 DNA is TGTGCCAGCAGTTCTCACCCAGGGGCCAATGGAGGAAACACCATATATTTT. This codes for CASSSHPGANGGNTIYF.

The rearrangement uses TRBV5-1 and TRBJ2-1; TRBD1 matches at 8 bases. The length of the CDR3 is 14 residues. Trimming cost V 2 bases and J 5 bases; bases outside gene matches: 3. Germline CDR1 and CDR2: SGHRS and YFSETQ. CDR3 in DNA: TGCGCCAGCAGCTTTACAGGGGGAAACAATGAGCAGTTCTTC. It translates to CASSFTGGNNEQFF.

V gene TRBV7-3 combines with J gene TRBJ2-2; tentative D call: TRBD2 (6 bases). CDR1 and CDR2 (germline): SGHTA, FQGTGA. This CDR3 is built from 14 residues. V gave up 8 bases and J gave up 0 bases, with 10 bases separating them. The CDR3 DNA reads as TGTGCCAGCGGACCGGGGGCGAACACCGGGGAGCTGTTTTTT. It translates to CASGPGANTGELFF. The variable domain in full, completed from reference TRBV7-3 and TRBJ2-2, reads GAGVSQTPSNKVTEKGKYVELRCDPISGHTALYWYRQSLGQGPEFLIYFQGTGAADDSGLPNDRFFAVRPEGSVSTLKIQRTERGDSAVYLCASGPGANTGELFFGEGSRLTVL.